This T cell receptor beta chain originates from a study of control samples from healthy donors and cancer patients. This clone was seen once. This table comes from immunoSEQ multiplex PCR, and its TCRdb copy is limited to in-frame clones, with some not included. The table records about 50,000 clones, about 92% of them present only once. Germline V gene lookup returns CDR1 LGHDT and CDR2 YNNKEL (reference sequence). V gave up 5 bases and J gave up 1 base, with 4 bases separating them. The CDR3 extends over 12 amino acids. The rearrangement joins TRBV3-1 (or the pseudogene TRBV3-2) to TRBJ2-3; D uncertain. This TCR was sampled from a young man with colorectal cancer. The specimen sequenced was PBMCs. The CDR3 sequence is CASSFGTDTQYF. The CDR3 DNA follows: TGTGCCAGCAGCTTCGGCACAGATACGCAGTATTTT.